What follows are 13 T cell receptor beta chains derived from one specimen sequenced in a study of cytomegalovirus exposure and HLA in healthy donors. Clones were sequenced by immunoSEQ multiplex PCR, and TCRdb holds only the in-frame ones, with some missing. The table has 90,000 to 130,000 clones, roughly 90% seen once; the top ten hold approximately 1.5%. Sequencing was carried out using PBMCs. These TCRs come from a woman aged 25 to 39 in good health and CMV-seropositive.

The chain couples TRBV11-2 to TRBJ1-2; D is possibly TRBD1 (5 bases). With 2 bases removed from V and 11 bases from J, the gap between germline ends came to 15 bases. CDR3 length: 13 residues. The V gene's germline CDR1 is SGHAT and CDR2 FQNNGV. CDR3 loop: CASSLYGHRGYTF. CDR3 in DNA: TGTGCCAGCAGCTTATACGGACACCGGGGGTACACCTTC. Filled out from reference TRBV11-2 and TRBJ1-2, the complete variable domain reads EAGVAQSPRYKIIEKRQSVAFWCNPISGHATLYWYQQILGQGPKLLIQFQNNGVVDDSQLPKDRFSAERLKGVDSTLKIQPAKLEDSAVYLCASSLYGHRGYTFGSGTRLTVV.

About this clone itself: One end of the junction does not line up with germline, which may come from a read error. The gene calls are TRBV7-2 and TRBJ1-5; perhaps TRBD1 as D (6 bases). The CDR3 totals 13 residues. Per germline, CDR1 SGHTA and CDR2 FQGNSA. The CDR3 spells CASSLASDRPQVF. DNA for the CDR3: TGTGCCAGCAGCTTAGCGTCAGACAGGCCGCAAGTTTTT.

The gene calls are TRBV2 and TRBJ2-2, with a tentative D call TRBD1 (5 bases). The CDR3 is 16 amino acids. V lost 7 bases and J 5 bases, leaving 20 bases between the germline ends. Germline values: CDR1 SNHLY, CDR2 FYNNEI. CDR3 DNA: TGTGCCAGCAATGGGGCTAGGGGTAAAGTAACCGGGGAGCTGTTTTTT. Amino acids: CASNGARGKVTGELFF.

V is TRBV28 and J is TRBJ1-1; 9 nucleotides line up with TRBD1. The CDR3 contains 14 residues. Germline V lookup: CDR1 MDHEN, CDR2 SYDVKM. V dropped 4 bases and J dropped 3; count of bases not matched to a gene: 3. CDR3: CASSSTGGDTEAFF. The CDR3 DNA is TGTGCCAGCAGTTCGACAGGGGGAGACACTGAAGCTTTCTTT.

This clone has just one count. The CDR3 here is CASSLIAEEQFF. CDR3 DNA: TGTGCCAGCAGTCTCATAGCGGAGGAGCAGTTCTTC. The rearrangement joins TRBV28 to TRBJ2-1; D may be TRBD2 (6 bases). V lost 5 bases and J lost 10, with 12 bases in between. The CDR3 runs to 12 residues. The germline gives CDR1 MDHEN, CDR2 SYDVKM.

The CDR3 nucleotides read TGTGCCAGCAGCCTAATTCAGGGGACCTATGGCTACACCTTC. This codes for CASSLIQGTYGYTF. The J gene is TRBJ1-2, the V gene TRBV7-2, with D possibly being TRBD1 (6 bases). The CDR3 runs to 14 residues. V was cut by 5 bases and J by 4 bases, with 14 bases left in between. CDR1 is SGHTA, CDR2 FQGNSA, per germline.

J is TRBJ2-1 and V is TRBV4-1; no reliable D call. Deletions cut 0 bases from V and 5 bases from J, with 11 bases between. The CDR3 is made up of 15 amino acids. CDR1 is MGHRA and CDR2 is YSYEKL in the germline V gene. The CDR3 nucleotides are TGCGCCAGCAGCCAAGATGGCAGTTCCCACAATGAGCAGTTCTTC. Translating gives CASSQDGSSHNEQFF.

The V gene is TRBV7-9, the J gene TRBJ2-3; 9 bases map to TRBD2. Losses at the gene ends were 5 bases for V and 0 bases for J; bases not matched to a gene: 6. Germline assignment: CDR1 SEHNR and CDR2 FQNEAQ (reference sequence). CDR3 size: 16 residues. This CDR3 is CASSLGTSLSTDTQYF. The CDR3, as DNA: TGTGCCAGCAGCCTGGGGACTAGCCTAAGCACAGATACGCAGTATTTT.

The chain carries TRBV5-4 and TRBJ2-4; D perhaps matches TRBD1 (6 bases). The CDR3 length is 14 residues. Germline V gene sequence: CDR1 SGHNT, CDR2 YYREEE (reference sequence). V shed 4 bases and J shed 7 bases, with 15 bases lying between them. This CDR3 reads CASSLTDSGNIQYF. CDR3 nucleotides: TGTGCCAGCAGCCTCACGGACAGCGGTAACATTCAGTACTTC.

The gene calls are TRBV7-9 and TRBJ2-1; 7 bases line up with TRBD2. The trim removed 5 bases at V and 4 bases at J, leaving 11 bases unmatched. Looked up from germline, CDR1 is SEHNR and CDR2 is FQNEAQ (reference sequence). The CDR3 length is 16 residues. The CDR3 sequence is CASSPTSAPKYNEQFF. The CDR3 region has the DNA TGTGCCAGCAGCCCAACTAGCGCTCCTAAATACAATGAGCAGTTCTTC.

CDR3 sequence (DNA): TGTGCCAGCAGCCGTAGCGGGAGTATCGACGAGCAGTACTTC. It specifies CASSRSGSIDEQYF. The V call is TRBV7-2, the J call TRBJ2-7; 9 nucleotides align to TRBD2. The V gene's germline CDR1 is SGHTA and CDR2 FQGNSA. The CDR3 contains 14 residues. Losses at the gene ends were 5 bases for V and 5 bases for J; bases not matched to a gene: 7.

The chain carries TRBV5-1 and TRBJ1-2; TRBD1 agrees at 8 bases. The length of the CDR3 is 17 residues. Germline loops: CDR1 SGHRS, CDR2 YFSETQ. Losses at the gene ends were 4 bases for V and 2 bases for J; bases not matched to a gene: 13. This chain's CDR3 is CASSRGAGGSLNYGYTF. CDR3 in DNA: TGCGCCAGCAGCCGAGGGGCAGGGGGCTCCCTAAACTATGGCTACACCTTC.

This chain links TRBV4-1 with TRBJ2-1, with TRBD2 as a possible D gene (7 bases). CDR1 and CDR2 from the germline V gene are MGHRA and YSYEKL. V was pared by 0 bases and J by 8 bases, with 11 bases between. This CDR3 is built from 14 residues. This CDR3 reads CASSQDAGGHEQFF. In DNA, the CDR3 is TGCGCCAGCAGCCAAGACGCCGGGGGGCATGAGCAGTTCTTC.